This TCR beta chain appears in the sequencing data of a study of T cell repertoires in cytomegalovirus infection. About this clonotype itself: What it recognizes is unknown.

TCRdb reprocessed the reads with MiXCR, giving one entry per CDR3 protein. The sample holds a few hundred thousand distinct CDR3 sequences, roughly 34% seen once. Sequencing used cultured PBMCs, obtained from culture after CMV antigen stimulation. The clonotype was recovered from a human donor in good health (CMV status not recorded). Some clones in this sample may be carry-over from other donors' samples.

The CDR3 spells CSARQGASHGELFF. The CDR3 DNA follows: TGCAGTGCTAGGCAAGGGGCCTCCCACGGGGAGCTGTTTTTT. This chain uses TRBV20-1 with TRBJ2-2; the D gene is possibly TRBD1 (5 bases). Per the germline V gene, CDR1 is DFQATT and CDR2 is SNEGSKA (reference sequence). The CDR3 is 14 amino acids. V was shortened by 3 bases and J by 7 bases, with 15 bases between the two germline ends.